Listed here are 28 T cell receptor beta chains from one sample, sequenced in a study of blood T cell repertoires in COVID-19. Here immunoSEQ multiplex PCR was the method, and the copy in TCRdb shows in-frame clones only, minus some. In the table there are 95,000 to 100,000 clones, approximately 80% of which are singletons. Sequencing was performed on peripheral blood. The receptors stem from a man between 65 and 85 years old with acute or convalescent COVID-19.

This sequence joins TRBV10-1 and TRBJ2-7; D gene unclear. The V gene's germline CDR1 is WNHNN and CDR2 SYGVQD (reference sequence). The CDR3 has 12 residues. Trimming left V 3 bases short and J 2 bases short, with 5 bases between. The CDR3 here is CASSDFPYEQYF. In nucleotides, the CDR3 is TGCGCCAGCAGTGACTTCCCCTACGAGCAGTACTTC.

The CDR3 DNA sequence: TGCGCCAGCAGCCAAGGTCCAAATCTCGTGAGTGAAAAACTGTTTTTT. It codes for CASSQGPNLVSEKLFF. The genes are TRBV4-1 and TRBJ1-4; D remains unclear. CDR3 size: 16 residues. Trimming took off 1 base at V and 7 bases at J, with 16 bases between the two ends. The germline V gene has CDR1 MGHRA and CDR2 YSYEKL.

This rearrangement joins TRBV6-5 to TRBJ1-2; D perhaps matches TRBD1 (6 bases). The CDR3 is 13 amino acids. Trimming pared 6 bases from V and 3 bases from J, leaving 11 bases between. Per germline, CDR1 MNHEY and CDR2 SVGAGI. CDR3 sequence (DNA): TGTGCCAGCAGGCAGGACAGCTACTATGGCTACACCTTC. Translation gives CASRQDSYYGYTF.

V and J are TRBV7-3 and TRBJ2-7; 9 nucleotides align to TRBD1. After removal of 5 bases from V and 6 bases from J, the junction contained 5 bases not matched to a gene. In germline, CDR1 is SGHTA, CDR2 FQGTGA. This CDR3 has 13 amino acids. The CDR3 loop reads CASSQDRGGEQYF. The CDR3 DNA reads TGTGCCAGCAGCCAGGACAGGGGTGGCGAGCAGTACTTC. Using reference TRBV7-3 and TRBJ2-7 for the parts outside the CDR3, the full variable domain is GAGVSQTPSNKVTEKGKYVELRCDPISGHTALYWYRQSLGQGPEFLIYFQGTGAADDSGLPNDRFFAVRPEGSVSTLKIQRTERGDSAVYLCASSQDRGGEQYFGPGTRLTVT.

This clone has ten or more counts. This chain links TRBV25-1 with TRBJ2-5, with 13 bases aligning to TRBD2. Germline CDR1 is MGHDK and CDR2 is SYGVNS. With 3 bases clipped from V and 5 bases from J, the junction kept 6 bases outside the gene matches. CDR3 size: 16 residues. The CDR3 sequence is CASSEGLAGTRETQYF. In DNA, the CDR3 is TGTGCCAGCAGTGAGGGACTAGCGGGAACCCGGGAGACCCAGTACTTC.

The chain recombines TRBV11-2 with TRBJ1-6; 8 nucleotides agree with TRBD1. Germline V gene data show CDR1 as SGHAT and CDR2 as FQNNGV. Unmatched junction bases numbered 7, after V lost 6 bases and J lost 9 bases. The CDR3 length is 14 residues. The CDR3 nucleotides are TGTGCCAGCAGAAACCAGGGGGCAGGTTCACCCCTCCACTTT. Protein: CASRNQGAGSPLHF.

The sample holds one count of this clone. The chain uses TRBV7-2 and TRBJ2-7; 8 nucleotides line up with TRBD2. Germline trimming cut 5 bases from V and 5 bases from J; bases unmatched to any gene: 11. Germline V gives CDR1 SGHTA, CDR2 FQGNSA. There are 15 residues in the CDR3. CDR3 sequence reads: CASSPPSGGPHEQYF. CDR3 bases: TGTGCCAGCAGCCCCCCCTCGGGAGGGCCCCACGAGCAGTACTTC.

The chain recombines TRBV5-4 with TRBJ1-2, with unresolved D. The CDR3 is made up of 13 amino acids. Deletions cut 0 bases from V and 2 bases from J, with 5 bases between. Germline CDR1 SGHNT, CDR2 YYREEE (reference sequence). The chain's CDR3 is CASSLGQNYGYTF. In DNA form, the CDR3 reads TGTGCCAGCAGCTTGGGCCAGAACTATGGCTACACCTTC.

This clone was detected a few times. The J gene is TRBJ2-3, the V gene TRBV19; 14 bases line up with TRBD2. Germline V gene data show CDR1 as LNHDA and CDR2 as SQIVND (reference sequence). With 4 bases clipped from V and 0 bases from J, the junction kept 3 bases outside the gene matches. The CDR3 sequence is 17 residues long. CDR3 region: CASSKRTSGGSTDTQYF. CDR3 DNA sequence: TGTGCCAGTAGTAAACGGACTAGCGGGGGGAGCACAGATACGCAGTATTTT.

The chain employs TRBV9 and TRBJ2-7, with a possible D match to TRBD1 (5 bases). The V and J ends lost 0 bases and 3 bases respectively, with 10 bases between them. The CDR3 consists of 14 residues. The V gene's germline CDR1 is SGDLS and CDR2 YYNGEE. The CDR3 DNA sequence: TGTGCCAGCAGCGTAGGTTCGACAGTCTACGAGCAGTACTTC. Translating it yields CASSVGSTVYEQYF.

The chain couples TRBV15 to TRBJ1-6; 8 bases map to TRBD1. Germline V gives CDR1 LNHNV, CDR2 YYDKDF (reference sequence). Trimming removed 3 bases from V and 7 bases from J; junction bases left unmatched: 5. The CDR3 totals 15 residues. The CDR3 nucleotides are TGTGCCACCAGCAGTGCCGGACAGGGCAATTCACCCCTCCACTTT. This codes for CATSSAGQGNSPLHF.

The chain carries TRBV15 and TRBJ2-5; perhaps TRBD2 as D (7 bases). There are 16 residues in the CDR3. Trimming shortened V by 4 bases and J by 6 bases, and 21 bases separated the two germline ends. Germline CDR1 and CDR2: LNHNV and YYDKDF (reference sequence). DNA for the CDR3: TGTGCCACCAGCATTTGGGGCTCGGGGGGCGTTCAGACCCAGTACTTC. Residues: CATSIWGSGGVQTQYF. The full variable domain, its missing parts supplied by reference TRBV15 and TRBJ2-5, is DAMVIQNPRYQVTQFGKPVTLSCSQTLNHNVMYWYQQKSSQAPKLLFHYYDKDFNNEADTPDNFQSRRPNTSFCFLDIRSPGLGDTAMYLCATSIWGSGGVQTQYFGPGTRLLVL.

The chain carries TRBV6-2 or TRBV6-3 and TRBJ1-5; D may be TRBD1 (5 bases). The V end lost 5 bases, the J end lost 4 bases, and 12 bases lay between the germline ends. Germline V CDR1 and CDR2: MNHEY, SVGEGT. CDR3 length: 14 residues. CDR3: CASSRGLWNQPQHF. CDR3 sequence (DNA): TGTGCCAGCAGTCGGGGACTCTGGAATCAGCCCCAGCATTTT.

The chain is built from TRBV18 and TRBJ2-7; TRBD1 agrees at 10 bases. Looked up from germline, CDR1 is KGHSH and CDR2 is LQKENI. The CDR3 totals 18 residues. J gave up 0 bases and V 5 bases, and 13 bases lay outside the gene matches. DNA for the CDR3: TGTGCCAGCTCAGGCCTCCTGGGGACAGGGGCCCTCTCCTACGAGCAGTACTTC. Translation: CASSGLLGTGALSYEQYF. Variable domain in full (rest from reference TRBV18 and TRBJ2-7): NAGVMQNPRHLVRRRGQEARLRCSPMKGHSHVYWYRQLPEEGLKFMVYLQKENIIDESGMPKERFSAEFPKEGPSILRIQQVVRGDSAAYFCASSGLLGTGALSYEQYFGPGTRLTVT.

The rearrangement joins TRBV18 to TRBJ2-3, with D maybe TRBD2 (6 bases). V shed 5 bases and J shed 0 bases, with 12 bases lying between them. The CDR3 is 15 residues long. Germline loops: CDR1 KGHSH, CDR2 LQKENI. This CDR3 is CASSFGLPSTDTQYF. DNA for the CDR3: TGTGCCAGCTCATTTGGACTACCCAGCACAGATACGCAGTATTTT.

The chain employs TRBV29-1 and TRBJ2-6; 10 bases are shared with TRBD2. This CDR3 spans 14 amino acids. Germline V gene sequence: CDR1 SQVTM, CDR2 ANQGSEA. J was trimmed by 4 bases and V by 7 bases; bases with no gene match: 4. The CDR3 nucleotides are TGCAGCGCAGCGGGAGGGCAAGGGGCCAACGTCCTGACTTTC. It yields the protein CSAAGGQGANVLTF. Full variable domain (missing parts from reference TRBV29-1 and TRBJ2-6): SAVISQKPSRDICQRGTSLTIQCQVDSQVTMMFWYRQQPGQSLTLIATANQGSEATYESGFVIDKFPISRPNLTFSTLTVSNMSPEDSSIYLCSAAGGQGANVLTFGAGSRLTVL.

Concerning this clone: The sample has other DNA sequences that encode this CDR3 too. CDR3 nucleotide sequence: TGTGCCAGCAGCTTGCGTAGCAATCAGCCCCAGCATTTT. The encoded protein is CASSLRSNQPQHF. This chain links TRBV5-8 with TRBJ1-5; D gene uncertain. The CDR3 runs to 13 residues. CDR1 is SGHTS and CDR2 is YDEGEE in the germline V gene. V shed 1 base and J shed 0 bases, with 2 bases lying between them.

J is TRBJ1-1 and V is TRBV7-9; D is perhaps TRBD1 (5 bases). Germline values: CDR1 SEHNR, CDR2 FQNEAQ (reference sequence). The germline V and J ends were trimmed by 3 bases and 4 bases, with 9 bases remaining between them. The CDR3 extends over 13 amino acids. The CDR3: CASSFGQGTEAFF. CDR3 DNA: TGTGCCAGCAGCTTCGGTCAGGGCACTGAAGCTTTCTTT.

V and J are TRBV6-2 or TRBV6-3 and TRBJ2-3; 8 bases map to TRBD1. Losses at the gene ends were 2 bases for V and 2 bases for J; bases not matched to a gene: 3. From germline, CDR1 is MNHEY and CDR2 SVGEGT. The CDR3 is 15 residues long. CDR3 residues: CASSYGQGATDTQYF. The CDR3 DNA sequence: TGTGCCAGCAGTTACGGTCAGGGGGCCACAGATACGCAGTATTTT.

The chain carries TRBV15 and TRBJ2-1, with 14 bases fitting TRBD2. This CDR3 contains 16 residues. Germline-derived CDR1 and CDR2 are LNHNV and YYDKDF (reference sequence). V trimming: 3 bases; J trimming: 7 bases; junction bases outside the gene matches: 5. The CDR3 DNA reads TGTGCCACCAGCAGGGGGACTAGCGGGGGCCAGAATGAGCAGTTCTTC. Translation: CATSRGTSGGQNEQFF.

The rearrangement links TRBV4-3 to TRBJ2-7; 10 bases are shared with TRBD1. The CDR3 is made up of 15 amino acids. Trimming removed 5 bases from V and 0 bases from J; junction bases left unmatched: 4. Per the germline V gene, CDR1 is LGHNA and CDR2 is YSLEER. The CDR3 nucleotides are TGCGCCAGCAGCGCGGGGGACAGGGGCTCCTACGAGCAGTACTTC. The encoded protein is CASSAGDRGSYEQYF.

This chain links TRBV5-1 with TRBJ2-3, with 9 bases identical to TRBD2. V trimming: 4 bases; J trimming: 2 bases; junction bases outside the gene matches: 5. The CDR3 is 15 amino acids. CDR1 and CDR2 from the germline V gene are SGHRS and YFSETQ. The CDR3 DNA is TGCGCCAGCAGCAGGCGGGAGGGGCTCACAGATACGCAGTATTTT. This gives the protein CASSRREGLTDTQYF.

The V gene is TRBV3-1 (or the pseudogene TRBV3-2), the J gene TRBJ1-2; D perhaps matches TRBD1 (6 bases). The CDR3 contains 16 residues. Germline V gene lookup returns CDR1 LGHDT and CDR2 YNNKEL (reference sequence). The V end was cut by 4 bases, the J end by 5 bases, with 20 bases between. CDR3 sequence reads: CASSLTRRDTSYGYTF. The CDR3 DNA follows: TGTGCCAGCAGCCTAACCCGACGGGACACGTCGTATGGCTACACCTTC.

J is TRBJ2-1 and V is TRBV5-1, with D possibly being TRBD2 (6 bases). The CDR3 spans 14 residues. CDR1 is SGHRS, CDR2 YFSETQ, per germline. Trimming took 2 bases from V and 8 from J, leaving 14 bases between them. CDR3 amino acids: CASSFVSGSYEQFF. CDR3 nucleotides: TGCGCCAGCAGCTTTGTTAGCGGTAGCTATGAGCAGTTCTTC.

This chain links TRBV10-1 with TRBJ2-1; 9 nucleotides line up with TRBD1. This CDR3 is built from 15 residues. Germline lookup yields CDR1 WNHNN and CDR2 SYGVQD (reference sequence). The V segment lost 3 bases and the J segment 4 bases; nucleotides outside the gene matches: 4. The CDR3 nucleotides are TGCGCCAGCAGTGAAGCGGACAGGGGATACAATGAGCAGTTCTTC. This gives the protein CASSEADRGYNEQFF.

The genes are TRBV18 and TRBJ2-1, with a weak D call TRBD2 (6 bases). The CDR3 runs 17 residues. V was shortened by 0 bases and J by 2 bases, with 14 bases between the two germline ends. Germline lookup yields CDR1 KGHSH and CDR2 LQKENI. CDR3 residues: CASSPPYRERPYNEQFF. In DNA, the CDR3 is TGTGCCAGCTCACCACCTTACCGGGAGCGGCCCTACAATGAGCAGTTCTTC. Based on the CDR3 plus reference TRBV18 and TRBJ2-1, the full variable domain is NAGVMQNPRHLVRRRGQEARLRCSPMKGHSHVYWYRQLPEEGLKFMVYLQKENIIDESGMPKERFSAEFPKEGPSILRIQQVVRGDSAAYFCASSPPYRERPYNEQFFGPGTRLTVL.

J is TRBJ1-2 and V is TRBV12-3 or TRBV12-4, with TRBD1 matching 8 bases. This CDR3 has 13 amino acids. Losses at the gene ends were 7 bases for V and 7 bases for J; bases not matched to a gene: 8. The CDR3 sequence: CASTLTGAGGYTF. In DNA, the CDR3 is TGTGCCAGCACCCTGACAGGGGCAGGTGGCTACACCTTC.

The chain carries TRBV11-2 and TRBJ2-5, with 7 bases identical to TRBD2. J gave up 5 bases and V 0 bases, and 9 bases lay outside the gene matches. This CDR3 spans 16 amino acids. Germline V gene lookup returns CDR1 SGHAT and CDR2 FQNNGV. This CDR3 is CASSLDRLAWEETQYF. The CDR3 DNA reads TGTGCCAGCAGCTTAGATCGACTAGCATGGGAGGAGACCCAGTACTTC.